Listed here are 21 T cell receptor beta chains from one sample, sequenced in a study of CD8 T cells in Susac syndrome. Random hexamers were used to reverse transcribe an amount of roughly 0.5 to 1 ug RNA. TCRdb fed the immunoSEQ multiplex PCR reads into MiXCR, producing one record per CDR3 protein. Among a few hundred thousand distinct CDR3 sequences listed, more than 70% were seen once. The specimen sequenced was CD8+ T cells from PBMCs. The receptors derive from a human donor with multiple sclerosis.

CDR3: CASSLSPGDRVSYEQYF. The CDR3 coding sequence is TGTGCCAGCAGCTTATCTCCTGGGGACAGAGTATCCTACGAGCAGTACTTC. The rearrangement uses TRBV11-2 and TRBJ2-7; 7 bases match TRBD1. Germline V gene sequence: CDR1 SGHAT, CDR2 FQNNGV. The CDR3 has 17 amino acids. Trimming at V came to 2 bases and at J to 1 base, leaving 11 bases not matched to a gene.

V usage is TRBV28 and J usage is TRBJ2-4; D may be TRBD2 (5 bases). This CDR3 comprises 16 residues. The germline V gene has CDR1 MDHEN and CDR2 SYDVKM. V gave up 2 bases and J gave up 0 bases, with 11 bases separating them. CDR3 bases: TGTGCCAGCAGTTTAGTAGGACTCGAAGCCAAAAACATTCAGTACTTC. This codes for CASSLVGLEAKNIQYF.

This sequence joins TRBV20-1 and TRBJ2-3, with TRBD2 matching over 10 bases. CDR1 and CDR2 from the germline V gene are DFQATT and SNEGSKA (reference sequence). This CDR3 spans 15 amino acids. Germline trimming cut 6 bases from V and 6 bases from J; bases unmatched to any gene: 12. CDR3 protein: CSAEEASGSGDTQYF. In DNA form, the CDR3 reads TGCAGTGCCGAAGAGGCTAGCGGGAGTGGGGATACGCAGTATTTT.

The chain carries TRBV3-1 and TRBJ2-3; D remains unclear. Germline CDR1 and CDR2: LGHDT and YNNKEL (reference sequence). Trimming cost V 4 bases and J 0 bases, with 11 bases left between them. This CDR3 has 15 residues. The CDR3 coding sequence is TGTGCCAGCAGCCTCCTGGAAGTTAGCACAGATACGCAGTATTTT. Amino acid sequence: CASSLLEVSTDTQYF.

V is TRBV9 and J is TRBJ2-1; D possibly matches TRBD1 or TRBD2 (5 bases each). CDR1 is SGDLS and CDR2 is YYNGEE in the germline V gene. V was clipped by 2 bases and J by 8 bases, with 14 bases between them. CDR3 size: 14 residues. Written as DNA, the CDR3 is TGTGCCAGCAGCGTTGGTCCCCCGGGGCATGAGCAGTTCTTC. Translation gives CASSVGPPGHEQFF.

V usage is TRBV6-1 and J usage is TRBJ1-1; D is undetermined. With 6 bases removed from V and 11 bases from J, the gap between germline ends came to 16 bases. The CDR3 contains 12 residues. Germline V gene lookup returns CDR1 MNHNS and CDR2 SASEGT. The CDR3 loop is CASRPQPFGAFF. DNA for the CDR3: TGTGCCAGCAGGCCCCAGCCGTTTGGGGCTTTCTTT.

The V and J genes are TRBV19 and TRBJ1-2, with 9 bases that match TRBD1. The germline gives CDR1 LNHDA, CDR2 SQIVND (reference sequence). The CDR3 extends over 14 amino acids. The trim removed 6 bases at V and 4 bases at J, leaving 6 bases unmatched. The CDR3 sequence: CASSSQGAAYGYTF. CDR3 coding DNA: TGTGCCAGTAGCTCACAGGGGGCGGCCTATGGCTACACCTTC. The full variable domain, completed using reference TRBV19 and TRBJ1-2, is DGGITQSPKYLFRKEGQNVTLSCEQNLNHDAMYWYRQDPGQGLRLIYYSQIVNDFQKGDIAEGYSVSREKKESFPLTVTSAQKNPTAFYLCASSSQGAAYGYTFGSGTRLTVV.

The V call is TRBV9, the J call TRBJ1-3; TRBD1 agrees at 7 bases. Germline CDR1 is SGDLS and CDR2 is YYNGEE. V shed 0 bases, J shed 12 bases, and the junction held 6 bases outside the gene matches. The CDR3 covers 13 residues. The CDR3 region has the DNA TGTGCCAGCAGCGTAGGCAACAGGGGAGACATATATTTT. Protein sequence: CASSVGNRGDIYF.

The V and J genes are TRBV7-8 and TRBJ2-7; 9 nucleotides line up with TRBD2. CDR1 is SGHVS, CDR2 FQNEAQ, per germline. V gave up 5 bases and J gave up 2 bases; unmatched junction bases: 7. The CDR3 totals 15 residues. The CDR3 loop reads CASSPRTSAAYEQYF. CDR3 sequence (DNA): TGTGCCAGCAGCCCCAGGACTAGCGCCGCCTACGAGCAGTACTTC.

The chain uses TRBV30 and TRBJ1-2, with 10 bases identical to TRBD1. The V gene's germline CDR1 is GTSNPN and CDR2 SVGIG (reference sequence). J was trimmed by 8 bases and V by 3 bases; bases with no gene match: 6. There are 13 residues in the CDR3. The CDR3 reads CAWRGTGVKGYTF. The CDR3 DNA reads TGTGCCTGGAGGGGGACAGGGGTTAAAGGCTACACCTTC.

The chain has TRBV2 and TRBJ1-1; the D gene is possibly TRBD1 (6 bases). The CDR3 has 15 residues. V was clipped by 4 bases and J by 0 bases, with 12 bases between them. From germline, CDR1 is SNHLY and CDR2 FYNNEI. The CDR3 loop is CASSVGTTMNTEAFF. As DNA, the CDR3 is TGTGCCAGCAGTGTAGGGACAACTATGAACACTGAAGCTTTCTTT. Looking up the rest from reference TRBV2 and TRBJ1-1 gives the full variable domain: EPEVTQTPSHQVTQMGQEVILRCVPISNHLYFYWYRQILGQKVEFLVSFYNNEISEKSEIFDDQFSVERPDGSNFTLKIRSTKLEDSAMYFCASSVGTTMNTEAFFGQGTRLTVV.

The CDR3 loop reads CASSYSTGLQGADGYTF. CDR3 nucleotides: TGTGCCAGCAGTTACTCGACCGGATTACAGGGGGCAGATGGCTACACCTTC. This chain uses TRBV6-5 with TRBJ1-2; 9 bases align to TRBD1. In germline, CDR1 is MNHEY, CDR2 SVGAGI. CDR3 length: 17 amino acids. J lost 6 bases, V lost 0 bases, and 11 bases had no gene match.

This rearrangement joins TRBV3-1 to TRBJ2-2; TRBD1 aligns across 7 bases. V lost 1 base, J lost 2 bases, and 4 bases stayed unmatched. The CDR3 is 16 residues long. Germline V lookup: CDR1 LGHDT, CDR2 YNNKEL (reference sequence). CDR3: CASSQVGTDNTGELFF. CDR3 DNA sequence: TGTGCCAGCAGCCAAGTTGGGACAGATAACACCGGGGAGCTGTTTTTT.

Only one count was recorded for this clonotype. CDR3 loop: CASSPGQWTDSPLHF. CDR3 bases: TGCGCCAGCAGCCCTGGACAGTGGACCGATTCACCCCTCCACTTT. The rearrangement uses TRBV4-1 and TRBJ1-6; TRBD1 is a possible D gene (6 bases). CDR1 is MGHRA, CDR2 YSYEKL, per germline. This CDR3 is 15 amino acids long. The V and J ends lost 4 bases and 8 bases respectively, with 15 bases between them.

Comments on this clonotype: The CDR3 end shows no conserved phenylalanine or tryptophan, and so a read error is likely. The chain combines TRBV27 with TRBJ2-4, with TRBD1 identical over 7 bases. This CDR3 is built from 13 residues. Unmatched junction bases numbered 4, after V lost 5 bases and J lost 6 bases. Germline V gene sequence: CDR1 MNHEY, CDR2 SMNVEV (reference sequence). The CDR3 sequence is CASSDGTVNIQYL. For the CDR3, the DNA is TGTGCCAGCAGTGATGGGACAGTAAACATTCAGTACCTC.

This sequence joins TRBV12-3 or TRBV12-4 and TRBJ2-3, with TRBD2 identical over 11 bases. The V and J ends lost 3 bases and 2 bases, in that order; junction bases with no gene match: 4. The CDR3 extends over 16 amino acids. CDR3 bases: TGTGCCAGCAGTTTGGGACTAGCGGTATTCACAGATACGCAGTATTTT. Amino acid sequence: CASSLGLAVFTDTQYF.

The V call is TRBV7-2, the J call TRBJ1-1; 7 positions match TRBD1. CDR3 length: 14 amino acids. CDR1 is SGHTA, CDR2 FQGNSA, per germline. The V gene end was trimmed by 4 bases and the J gene end by 4 bases; junction bases not matched to a gene: 6. The DNA of the CDR3 is TGTGCCAGCAGCTCACTTAGGACAGGCACTGAAGCTTTCTTT. This gives the protein CASSSLRTGTEAFF.

CDR3 residues: CASLSVYGYTF. For the CDR3, the DNA is TGTGCCAGTTTGAGCGTCTATGGCTACACCTTC. The chain carries TRBV2 and TRBJ1-2, with D hard to call. V gave up 9 bases and J gave up 4 bases, with 9 bases separating them. Germline V gives CDR1 SNHLY, CDR2 FYNNEI. The CDR3 contains 11 residues.

The V and J genes are TRBV7-9 and TRBJ2-7; 8 bases line up with TRBD1. V lost 1 base to trimming and J lost 2 bases; unmatched junction nucleotides: 7. The CDR3 consists of 16 residues. The germline V gene encodes CDR1 SEHNR and CDR2 FQNEAQ (reference sequence). CDR3 bases: TGTGCCAGCAGCTTAGTATCGACAGGGGTAACCTACGAGCAGTACTTC. Protein: CASSLVSTGVTYEQYF.

This chain joins TRBV20-1 and TRBJ2-1; the D gene is possibly TRBD2 (6 bases). From germline, CDR1 is DFQATT and CDR2 SNEGSKA (reference sequence). The V gene lost 8 bases and the J gene lost 7 bases, with 15 bases spanning the gap. The CDR3 is made up of 12 amino acids. CDR3 sequence (DNA): TGCAGTACCCAGTGGGGAGGAAATGAGCAGTTCTTC. This codes for CSTQWGGNEQFF.

V usage is TRBV28 and J usage is TRBJ1-2; D is uncertain. Germline-derived CDR1 and CDR2 are MDHEN and SYDVKM. The V gene lost 2 bases and the J gene lost 4 bases, with 20 bases spanning the gap. This CDR3 region has 17 residues. The CDR3 DNA follows: TGTGCCAGCAGTTTACCCCAGCAGGAAGAAAACTTCTATGGCTACACCTTC. This codes for CASSLPQQEENFYGYTF.